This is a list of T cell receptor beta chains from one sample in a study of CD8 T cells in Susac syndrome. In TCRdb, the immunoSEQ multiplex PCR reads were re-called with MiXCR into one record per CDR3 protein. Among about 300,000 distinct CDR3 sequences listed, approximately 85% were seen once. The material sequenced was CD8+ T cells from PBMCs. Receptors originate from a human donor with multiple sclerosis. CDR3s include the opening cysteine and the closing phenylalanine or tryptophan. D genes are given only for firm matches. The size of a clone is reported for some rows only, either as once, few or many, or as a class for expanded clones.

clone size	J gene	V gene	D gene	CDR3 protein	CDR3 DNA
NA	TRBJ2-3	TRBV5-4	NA	CASSLGQGPGDTQYF	TGTGCCAGCAGCTTGGGTCAGGGGCCGGGGGATACGCAGTATTTT
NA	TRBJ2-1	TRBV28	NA	CVSQGLSSYNEQFF	TGTGTTTCGCAGGGGTTAAGCTCCTACAATGAGCAGTTCTTC
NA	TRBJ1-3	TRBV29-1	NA	CSVSNRELPGNTIYF	TGCAGCGTTAGTAACAGGGAGCTTCCTGGAAACACCATATATTTT
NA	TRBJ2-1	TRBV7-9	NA	CASRVGSFNEQFF	TGTGCCAGCCGGGTCGGGAGTTTCAATGAGCAGTTCTTC
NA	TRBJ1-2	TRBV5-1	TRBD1	CASSDGDRGEKYDYGYTF	TGCGCCAGCAGCGACGGGGACAGGGGAGAGAAGTATGACTATGGCTACACCTTC
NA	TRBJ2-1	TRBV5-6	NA	CASSLAWYGEQFF	TGTGCCAGCAGCTTGGCCTGGTATGGAGAGCAGTTCTTC
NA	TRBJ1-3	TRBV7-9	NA	CASSLGAGFSGNTIYF	TGTGCCAGCAGCTTAGGTGCTGGCTTCTCTGGAAACACCATATATTTT
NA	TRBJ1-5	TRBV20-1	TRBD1	CSARWTGTYQPQHF	TGCAGTGCCCGATGGACAGGGACTTATCAGCCCCAGCATTTT
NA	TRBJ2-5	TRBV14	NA	CASSQEWESRTQYF	TGTGCCAGCAGCCAAGAATGGGAATCCAGGACCCAGTACTTC
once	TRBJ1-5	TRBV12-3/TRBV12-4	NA	CASSSGTQADQPQHF	TGTGCCAGCAGCTCCGGGACACAAGCGGATCAGCCCCAGCATTTT
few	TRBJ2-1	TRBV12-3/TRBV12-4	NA	CATMLGFMNEQFF	TGTGCCACCATGTTAGGGTTTATGAATGAGCAGTTCTTC
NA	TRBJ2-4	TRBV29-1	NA	CSVVGDAKNIQYF	TGCAGCGTGGTAGGGGACGCAAAAAACATTCAGTACTTC
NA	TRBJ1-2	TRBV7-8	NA	CASSLGGFEGYTF	TGTGCCAGCAGCTTAGGAGGGTTTGAAGGCTACACCTTC
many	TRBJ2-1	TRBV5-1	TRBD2	CASSSSGAYNEQFF	TGCGCCAGCAGCTCTAGCGGGGCCTACAATGAGCAGTTCTTC
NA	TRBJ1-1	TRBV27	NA	CASSWGGSTEAFF	TGTGCCAGCAGTTGGGGGGGTAGCACTGAAGCTTTCTTT
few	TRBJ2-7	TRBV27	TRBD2	CASSPGPPVGGIWYEQYF	TGTGCCAGCAGCCCCGGTCCTCCCGTCGGGGGGATTTGGTACGAGCAGTACTTC
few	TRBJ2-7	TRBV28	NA	CASSLDLGVGYEQYF	TGTGCCAGCAGTTTAGACCTGGGGGTGGGTTACGAGCAGTACTTC
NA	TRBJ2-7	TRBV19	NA	CASSIKVAAYEQYF	TGTGCCAGTAGTATCAAGGTAGCCGCCTACGAGCAGTACTTC
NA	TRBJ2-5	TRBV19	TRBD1	CASSIRDRPGETQYF	TGTGCCAGTAGTATACGGGACAGGCCTGGGGAGACCCAGTACTTC
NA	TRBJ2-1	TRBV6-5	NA	CASSYSRGSGRERGEQFF	TGTGCCAGCAGTTACTCGAGAGGGTCGGGCAGGGAACGGGGTGAGCAGTTCTTC
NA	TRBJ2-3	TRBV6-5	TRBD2	CASSSLGEGAQYF	TGTGCCAGCAGTTCCCTCGGGGAGGGTGCGCAGTATTTT
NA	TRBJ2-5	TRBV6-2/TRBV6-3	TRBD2	CASRSPGGDQTQYF	TGTGCCAGCCGGTCCCCTGGGGGGGATCAGACCCAGTACTTC
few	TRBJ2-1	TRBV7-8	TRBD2	CASQPGGIGLAGVEQFF	TGTGCCAGCCAACCAGGGGGCATAGGACTAGCGGGGGTCGAGCAGTTCTTC
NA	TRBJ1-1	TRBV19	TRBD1	CASSARQGAKPEAFF	TGTGCCAGTAGTGCCCGACAGGGGGCGAAACCTGAAGCTTTCTTT
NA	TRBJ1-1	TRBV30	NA	CAWKIGRRKNTEAFF	TGTGCCTGGAAAATTGGAAGAAGGAAGAACACTGAAGCTTTCTTT
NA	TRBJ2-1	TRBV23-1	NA	CASSHPSPHTYYNEQFF	TGCGCCAGCAGTCACCCGTCCCCCCACACATACTACAATGAGCAGTTCTTC
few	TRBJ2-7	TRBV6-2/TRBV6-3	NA	CASSQNIYEQYF	TGTGCCAGCAGTCAAAACATCTACGAGCAGTACTTC
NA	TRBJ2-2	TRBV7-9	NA	CASSLSSAGELFF	TGTGCCAGCAGCTTATCTTCCGCCGGGGAGCTGTTTTTT
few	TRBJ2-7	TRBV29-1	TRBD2	CSVRLAGPYEQYF	TGCAGCGTAAGACTAGCGGGGCCCTACGAGCAGTACTTC
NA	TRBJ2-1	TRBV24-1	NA	CATSDPTSGYNEQFF	TGTGCCACCAGTGATCCCACATCCGGGTACAATGAGCAGTTCTTC
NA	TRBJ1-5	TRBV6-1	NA	CASSEANSNQPQHF	TGTGCCAGCAGTGAAGCTAATAGCAATCAGCCCCAGCATTTT
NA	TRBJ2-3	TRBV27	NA	CASRLLGDSSTDTQYF	TGTGCCAGCAGGCTATTGGGGGATTCTAGCACAGATACGCAGTATTTT
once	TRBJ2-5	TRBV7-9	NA	CASSLALGGQETQYF	TGTGCCAGCAGCTTGGCTTTGGGGGGACAAGAGACCCAGTACTTC
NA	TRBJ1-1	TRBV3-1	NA	CASTGGWTTEAFF	TGTGCCAGCACGGGTGGGTGGACCACTGAAGCTTTCTTT
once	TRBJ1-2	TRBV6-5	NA	CASSYSIRQNYGYTF	TGTGCCAGCAGTTACTCGATCCGACAGAACTATGGCTACACCTTC
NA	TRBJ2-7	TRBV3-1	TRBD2	CASSRGLADGYEQYF	TGTGCCAGCAGCCGAGGACTAGCGGATGGCTACGAGCAGTACTTC
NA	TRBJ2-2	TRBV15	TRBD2	CATSPRSGGNTGELFF	TGTGCCACCAGCCCCCGGAGCGGGGGTAACACCGGGGAGCTGTTTTTT
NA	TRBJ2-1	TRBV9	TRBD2	CASSVALARTYNEQFF	TGTGCCAGCAGCGTAGCACTAGCGAGAACCTACAATGAGCAGTTCTTC
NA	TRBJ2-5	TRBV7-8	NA	CASSFAGSRQETQYF	TGTGCCAGCAGCTTCGCAGGGAGCCGGCAAGAGACCCAGTACTTC
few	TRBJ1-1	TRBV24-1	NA	CATSDPGYEAFF	TGTGCCACCAGTGATCCCGGATATGAAGCTTTCTTT
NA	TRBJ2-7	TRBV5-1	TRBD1	CASSPKPGQGPYEQYF	TGCGCCAGCAGCCCGAAACCGGGACAGGGGCCCTACGAGCAGTACTTC